The rows below give T cell receptor beta chains drawn from one sample of a study of patients and donors after allogeneic stem cell transplantation. A single record per CDR3 protein comes from TCRdb applying MiXCR to the RT-PCR reads. The sample consists of roughly 30,000 distinct CDR3 sequences, 6.8% of them appearing once. The sequenced material came from blood, either unsorted or a sorted T cell fraction (not recorded which). The receptors were gathered from a human donor who was either an allogeneic HSCT recipient or a stem cell or donor lymphocyte infusion donor (not recorded which). It is not recorded whose cells these are; they may come from a transplant donor. The CDR3 runs from the conserved cysteine through the conserved F or W. The order of the fields is D gene, J gene, V gene, clone size, CDR3 DNA, CDR3 protein. A D gene is named only where the DNA matches it firmly. Rows may omit the clone size; those that give it use once, few, many or a size class.

d_call: .
j_call: TRBJ2-1
v_call: TRBV24-1
clone_size: few
cdr3_nt: TGTGCCACCAGCCTCCGGGACGCCGGTTACAATGAGCAGTTCTTC
cdr3_aa: CATSLRDAGYNEQFF

d_call: TRBD1
j_call: TRBJ1-2
v_call: TRBV12-3/TRBV12-4
clone_size: many
cdr3_nt: TGTGCCAGCAGGACGCAGGGGGCCCACGCCTTC
cdr3_aa: CASRTQGAHAF

d_call: .
j_call: TRBJ1-2
v_call: TRBV11-3
clone_size: many
cdr3_nt: TGTGCCAGCAGCTTGGGGGGCAACTATGGCTACACCTTC
cdr3_aa: CASSLGGNYGYTF

d_call: .
j_call: TRBJ1-2
v_call: TRBV27
clone_size: few
cdr3_nt: TGTGCCAGCAACAAGCTCGGCACGGGGGACTATGGCTACACCTTC
cdr3_aa: CASNKLGTGDYGYTF

d_call: .
j_call: TRBJ1-2
v_call: TRBV30
clone_size: many
cdr3_nt: TGTGCCTGGAGTGTCTTCAGGGGAGAGGGCTACACCTTC
cdr3_aa: CAWSVFRGEGYTF

d_call: .
j_call: TRBJ2-1
v_call: TRBV4-3
clone_size: .
cdr3_nt: TGCGCCAGCAGCCAAGCCCCCCAGGGGTTTGAGCAGTTCTTC
cdr3_aa: CASSQAPQGFEQFF

d_call: TRBD2
j_call: TRBJ2-4
v_call: TRBV5-6
clone_size: few
cdr3_nt: TGTGCCAGCAGCTCCGGGGGGAGAAACATTCAGTACTTC
cdr3_aa: CASSSGGRNIQYF

d_call: .
j_call: TRBJ1-1
v_call: TRBV7-3
clone_size: .
cdr3_nt: TGTGCCAGCAGCTTAAAGAGAGGGACTGAAGCTTTCTTT
cdr3_aa: CASSLKRGTEAFF

d_call: TRBD2
j_call: TRBJ2-2
v_call: TRBV6-4
clone_size: many
cdr3_nt: TGTGCCAGCAGTTCGCCCAATCTAGCGGGAGCGAACACCGGGGAGCTGTTTTTT
cdr3_aa: CASSSPNLAGANTGELFF

d_call: TRBD2
j_call: TRBJ2-1
v_call: TRBV20-1
clone_size: few
cdr3_nt: TGCAGTGCTAGAGATGGCGGGAGTGCCTCCTACAATGAGCAGTTCTTC
cdr3_aa: CSARDGGSASYNEQFF

d_call: TRBD2
j_call: TRBJ2-7
v_call: TRBV6-6
clone_size: .
cdr3_nt: TGTGCCAGCAGTTACTCGTTGAGCGGGAGCCCCTACGAGCAGTACTTC
cdr3_aa: CASSYSLSGSPYEQYF

d_call: TRBD2
j_call: TRBJ2-1
v_call: TRBV7-3
clone_size: many
cdr3_nt: TGTGCCAGCAGCTTGGGAGCGGGAATCTCCTACAATGAGCAGTTCTTC
cdr3_aa: CASSLGAGISYNEQFF

d_call: .
j_call: TRBJ1-1
v_call: TRBV4-3
clone_size: many
cdr3_nt: TGCGCCAGCAGCCAAGATCTGACAACATCCACTGAAGCTTTCTTT
cdr3_aa: CASSQDLTTSTEAFF

d_call: .
j_call: TRBJ1-1
v_call: TRBV3-1
clone_size: many
cdr3_nt: TGTGCCAGCACCTCGGATGCGAGTGGCACTGAAGCTTTCTTT
cdr3_aa: CASTSDASGTEAFF

d_call: .
j_call: TRBJ2-7
v_call: TRBV7-9
clone_size: .
cdr3_nt: TGTGCCAGCAGCTTAGTCGTTCGGATGAGTAAGGACGTAAACGAGCAGTACTTC
cdr3_aa: CASSLVVRMSKDVNEQYF

d_call: .
j_call: TRBJ1-6
v_call: TRBV2
clone_size: many
cdr3_nt: TGTGCCAGCATCCTAGGACAAGGCGATTCACCCCTCCACTTT
cdr3_aa: CASILGQGDSPLHF